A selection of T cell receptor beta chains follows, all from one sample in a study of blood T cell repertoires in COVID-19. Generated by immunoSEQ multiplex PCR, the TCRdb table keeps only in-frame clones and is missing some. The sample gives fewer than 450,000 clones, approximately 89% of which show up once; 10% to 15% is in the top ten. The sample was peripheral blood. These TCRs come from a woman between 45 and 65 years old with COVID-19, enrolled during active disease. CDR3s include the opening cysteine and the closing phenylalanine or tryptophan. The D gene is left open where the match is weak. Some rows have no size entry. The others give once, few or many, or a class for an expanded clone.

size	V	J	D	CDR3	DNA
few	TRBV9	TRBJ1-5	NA	CASSVGGSDQPQHF	TGTGCCAGCAGCGTAGGGGGCTCGGATCAGCCCCAGCATTTT
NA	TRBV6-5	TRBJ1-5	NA	CASSEGPVGAQHF	TGTGCCAGCTCGGAGGGGCCCGTAGGGGCCCAGCATTTT
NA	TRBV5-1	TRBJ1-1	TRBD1	CASSSQGAVTEAFF	TGCGCCAGCAGCTCTCAGGGGGCTGTGACTGAAGCTTTCTTT
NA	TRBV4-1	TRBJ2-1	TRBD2	CASSQLPPGGYSYNEQFF	TGCGCCAGCAGCCAACTCCCGCCGGGGGGATACTCCTACAATGAGCAGTTCTTC
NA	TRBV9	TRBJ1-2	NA	CASSPQDRQATYGYTF	TGTGCCAGCAGCCCCCAGGATAGACAGGCTACCTATGGCTACACCTTC
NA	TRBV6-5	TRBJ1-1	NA	CASSLGDPFTEAFF	TGTGCCAGCAGCCTTGGAGATCCTTTCACTGAAGCTTTCTTT
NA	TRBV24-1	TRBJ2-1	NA	CATSDLLSYNEQFF	TGTGCCACCAGTGATTTGTTGAGCTACAATGAGCAGTTCTTC
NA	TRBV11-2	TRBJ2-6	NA	CASSLPYRRSRSGANVLTF	TGTGCCAGCAGCCTCCCGTACAGACGATCCCGCTCTGGGGCCAACGTCCTGACTTTC
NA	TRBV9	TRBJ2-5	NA	CASSVLRGEGETQYF	TGTGCCAGCAGCGTCCTGCGGGGAGAGGGAGAGACCCAGTACTTC
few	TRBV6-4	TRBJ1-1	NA	CASSDSAAEGEAFF	TGTGCCAGCAGTGACTCAGCGGCAGAAGGAGAAGCTTTCTTT
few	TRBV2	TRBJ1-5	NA	CASSNGQRNQPQHF	TGTGCCAGCAGTAATGGACAGCGCAATCAGCCCCAGCATTTT
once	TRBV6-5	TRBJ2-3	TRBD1	CASRTWTGGTDTQYF	TGTGCCAGCAGGACCTGGACAGGGGGGACAGATACGCAGTATTTT
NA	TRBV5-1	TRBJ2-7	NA	CASSFPPGEQYF	TGCGCCAGCAGCTTTCCACCCGGCGAGCAGTACTTC
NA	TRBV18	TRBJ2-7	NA	CASSPSRNFYEQYF	TGTGCCAGCTCACCTTCCAGAAATTTCTACGAGCAGTACTTC
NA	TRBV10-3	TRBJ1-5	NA	CAIRPGQNQPQHF	TGTGCCATCAGACCCGGACAGAATCAGCCCCAGCATTTT
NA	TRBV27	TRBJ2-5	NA	CASSLSLTQGMRETQYF	TGTGCCAGCAGTTTATCCTTGACTCAGGGGATGCGGGAGACCCAGTACTTC